This T cell receptor (beta chain) was retrieved from a study of breast tumors, draining lymph nodes, adjacent tissues. One entry per CDR3 protein, called by TCRdb with MiXCR from the multiplex PCR reads. The repertoire holds about 47,000 distinct CDR3 sequences, around 23% seen once, with 6.5% to 8% in the top ten. The CDR3 spans 14 residues. The V gene's germline CDR1 is LNHDA and CDR2 SQIVND (reference sequence). J was trimmed by 7 bases and V by 7 bases; bases with no gene match: 10. There are many counts of this clonotype. This sequence originates from a female donor with breast cancer. Some clones in this sample may be carry-over from other donors' samples. Sequenced material: breast tumor tissue. This chain connects TRBV19 to TRBJ1-2; 9 bases line up with TRBD1. The CDR3 DNA sequence: TGTGCCAGTACCCTTTTCGGGACAGGGTCTGGCTACACCTTC. This sequence encodes CASTLFGTGSGYTF.